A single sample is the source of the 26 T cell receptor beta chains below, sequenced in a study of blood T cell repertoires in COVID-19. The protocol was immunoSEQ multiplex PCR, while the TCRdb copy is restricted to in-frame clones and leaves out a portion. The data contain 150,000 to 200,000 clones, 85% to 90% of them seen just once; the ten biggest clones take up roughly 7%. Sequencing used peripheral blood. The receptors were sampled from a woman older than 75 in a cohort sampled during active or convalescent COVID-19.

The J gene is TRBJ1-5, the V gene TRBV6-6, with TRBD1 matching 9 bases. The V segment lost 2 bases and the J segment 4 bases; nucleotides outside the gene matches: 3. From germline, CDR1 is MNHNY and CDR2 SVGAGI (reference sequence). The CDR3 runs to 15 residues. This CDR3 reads CASSYGTGKNQPQHF. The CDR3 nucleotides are TGTGCCAGCAGTTACGGGACAGGGAAGAATCAGCCCCAGCATTTT.

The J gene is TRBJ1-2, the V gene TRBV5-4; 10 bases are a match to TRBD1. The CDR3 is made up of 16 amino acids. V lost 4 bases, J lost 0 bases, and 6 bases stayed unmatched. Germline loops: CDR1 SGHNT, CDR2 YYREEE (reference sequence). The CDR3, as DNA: TGTGCCAGCAGCATGGGACAGGGGAACTCTAACTATGGCTACACCTTC. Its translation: CASSMGQGNSNYGYTF.

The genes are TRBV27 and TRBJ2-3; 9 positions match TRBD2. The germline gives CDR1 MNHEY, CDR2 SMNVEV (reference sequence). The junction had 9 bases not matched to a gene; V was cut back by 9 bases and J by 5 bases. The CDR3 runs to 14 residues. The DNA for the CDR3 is TGTGCCAGTCGCCTAGCGGGGAGACGAGATACGCAGTATTTT. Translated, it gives CASRLAGRRDTQYF.

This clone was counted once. CDR3 in DNA: TGTGCCAGCAGCTTGACAGGGTCGTCTCAGCATTTT. Translated, it gives CASSLTGSSQHF. The J gene is TRBJ1-5, the V gene TRBV11-2, with TRBD1 matching over 7 bases. Per germline, CDR1 SGHAT and CDR2 FQNNGV. J lost 13 bases, V lost 3 bases, and 6 bases had no gene match. This CDR3 contains 12 residues.

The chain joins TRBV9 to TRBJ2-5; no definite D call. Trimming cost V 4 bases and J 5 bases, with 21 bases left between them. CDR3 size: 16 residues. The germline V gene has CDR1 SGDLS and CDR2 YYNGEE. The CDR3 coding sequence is TGTGCCAGCAGCCCTTCCTGGGCCACGCCCTGGGAGACCCAGTACTTC. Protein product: CASSPSWATPWETQYF. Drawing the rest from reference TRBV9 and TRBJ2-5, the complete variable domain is DSGVTQTPKHLITATGQRVTLRCSPRSGDLSVYWYQQSLDQGLQFLIQYYNGEERAKGNILERFSAQQFPDLHSELNLSSLELGDSALYFCASSPSWATPWETQYFGPGTRLLVL.

In nucleotides, the CDR3 is TGCGCCAGCAGGCCCGGGACAGGGGGCCAGAACACTGAAGCTTTCTTT. This encodes CASRPGTGGQNTEAFF. The chain links TRBV5-1 to TRBJ1-1; TRBD1 agrees at 12 bases. Germline-derived CDR1 and CDR2 are SGHRS and YFSETQ. V shed 5 bases, J shed 1 base, and the junction held 6 bases outside the gene matches. The CDR3 has 16 residues.

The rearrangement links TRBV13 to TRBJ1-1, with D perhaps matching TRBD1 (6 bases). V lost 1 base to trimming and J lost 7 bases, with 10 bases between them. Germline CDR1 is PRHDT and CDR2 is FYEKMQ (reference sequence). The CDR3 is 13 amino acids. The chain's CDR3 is CASSLDRDGEAFF. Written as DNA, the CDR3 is TGTGCCAGCAGCTTAGACAGGGACGGTGAAGCTTTCTTT.

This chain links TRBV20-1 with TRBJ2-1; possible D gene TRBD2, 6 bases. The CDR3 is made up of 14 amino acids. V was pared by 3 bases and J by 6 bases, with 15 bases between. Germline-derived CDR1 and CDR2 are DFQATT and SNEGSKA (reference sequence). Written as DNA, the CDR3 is TGCAGTGCTAGTTCCGGGAGAACCCTCAATGAGCAGTTCTTC. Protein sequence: CSASSGRTLNEQFF.

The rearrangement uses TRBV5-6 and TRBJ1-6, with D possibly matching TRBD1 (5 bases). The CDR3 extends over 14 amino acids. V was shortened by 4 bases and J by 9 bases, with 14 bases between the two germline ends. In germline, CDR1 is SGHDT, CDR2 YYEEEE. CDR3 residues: CASSTGGIGSPLHF. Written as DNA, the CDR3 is TGTGCCAGCAGCACCGGGGGTATCGGTTCACCCCTCCACTTT. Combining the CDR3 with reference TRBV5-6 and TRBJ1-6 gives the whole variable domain DAGVTQSPTHLIKTRGQQVTLRCSPKSGHDTVSWYQQALGQGPQFIFQYYEEEERQRGNFPDRFSGHQFPNYSSELNVNALLLGDSALYLCASSTGGIGSPLHFGNGTRLTVT.

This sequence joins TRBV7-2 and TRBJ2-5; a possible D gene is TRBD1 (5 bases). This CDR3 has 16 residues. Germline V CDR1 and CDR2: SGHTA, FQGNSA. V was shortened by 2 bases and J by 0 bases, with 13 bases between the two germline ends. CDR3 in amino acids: CASSLRGGSYQETQYF. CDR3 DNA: TGTGCCAGCAGCTTAAGGGGCGGAAGCTACCAAGAGACCCAGTACTTC.

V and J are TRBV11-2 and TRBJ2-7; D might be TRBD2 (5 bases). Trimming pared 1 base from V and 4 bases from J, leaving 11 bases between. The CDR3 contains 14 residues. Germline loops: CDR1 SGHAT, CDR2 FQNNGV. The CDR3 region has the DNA TGTGCCAGCAGCTTAGGTGGGAGCAGATACGAGCAGTACTTC. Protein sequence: CASSLGGSRYEQYF. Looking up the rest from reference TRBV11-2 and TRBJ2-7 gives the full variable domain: EAGVAQSPRYKIIEKRQSVAFWCNPISGHATLYWYQQILGQGPKLLIQFQNNGVVDDSQLPKDRFSAERLKGVDSTLKIQPAKLEDSAVYLCASSLGGSRYEQYFGPGTRLTVT.

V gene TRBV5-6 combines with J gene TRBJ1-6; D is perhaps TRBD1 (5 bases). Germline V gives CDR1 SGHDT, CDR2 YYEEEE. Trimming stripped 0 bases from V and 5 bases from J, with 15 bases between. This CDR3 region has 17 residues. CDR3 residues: CASSLGPTQGNNSPLHF. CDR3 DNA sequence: TGTGCCAGCAGCTTGGGTCCTACCCAGGGAAATAATTCACCCCTCCACTTT. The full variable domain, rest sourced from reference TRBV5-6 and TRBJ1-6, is DAGVTQSPTHLIKTRGQQVTLRCSPKSGHDTVSWYQQALGQGPQFIFQYYEEEERQRGNFPDRFSGHQFPNYSSELNVNALLLGDSALYLCASSLGPTQGNNSPLHFGNGTRLTVT.

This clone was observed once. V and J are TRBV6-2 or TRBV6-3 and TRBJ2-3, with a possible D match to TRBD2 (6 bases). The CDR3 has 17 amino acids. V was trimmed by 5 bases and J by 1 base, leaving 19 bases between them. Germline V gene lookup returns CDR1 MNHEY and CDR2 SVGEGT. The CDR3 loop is CASSPLSGRAGTDTQYF. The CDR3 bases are TGTGCCAGCAGTCCCCTTTCCGGGAGAGCAGGCACAGATACGCAGTATTTT.

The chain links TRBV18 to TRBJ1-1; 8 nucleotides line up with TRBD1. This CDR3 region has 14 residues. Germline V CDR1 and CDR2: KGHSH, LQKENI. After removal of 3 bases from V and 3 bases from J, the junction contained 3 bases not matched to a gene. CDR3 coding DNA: TGTGCCAGCTCACCCGGGACAGGTTACACTGAAGCTTTCTTT. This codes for CASSPGTGYTEAFF.

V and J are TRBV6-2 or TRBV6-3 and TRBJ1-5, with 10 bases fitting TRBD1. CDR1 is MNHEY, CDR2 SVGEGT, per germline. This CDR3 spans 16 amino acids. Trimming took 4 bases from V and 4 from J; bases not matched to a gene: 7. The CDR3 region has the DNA TGTGCCAGCAGTTTCCGAGACAGGGGGCGGAATCAGCCCCAGCATTTT. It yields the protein CASSFRDRGRNQPQHF.

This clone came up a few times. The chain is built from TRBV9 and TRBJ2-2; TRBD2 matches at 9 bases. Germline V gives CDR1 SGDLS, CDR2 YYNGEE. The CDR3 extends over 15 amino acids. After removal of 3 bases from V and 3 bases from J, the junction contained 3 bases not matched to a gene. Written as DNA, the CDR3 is TGTGCCAGCAGCGCGGGACTAGCCGACACCGGGGAGCTGTTTTTT. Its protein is CASSAGLADTGELFF.

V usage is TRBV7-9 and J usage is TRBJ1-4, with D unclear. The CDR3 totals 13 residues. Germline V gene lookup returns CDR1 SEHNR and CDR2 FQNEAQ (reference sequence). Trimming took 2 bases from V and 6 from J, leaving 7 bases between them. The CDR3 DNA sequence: TGTGCCAGCAGCTTAAATGCAGATGAAAAACTGTTTTTT. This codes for CASSLNADEKLFF.

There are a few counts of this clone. DNA for the CDR3: TGTGCCAGCAGTTCGCCCTGGGGCAGTCCTCCCTCCTACGAGCAGTACGTC. This encodes CASSSPWGSPPSYEQYV. The chain recombines TRBV6-2 or TRBV6-3 with TRBJ2-7; a weak D match, TRBD1 (5 bases). V was shortened by 4 bases and J by 0 bases, with 19 bases between the two germline ends. The CDR3 is made up of 17 amino acids. Germline lookup yields CDR1 MNHEY and CDR2 SVGEGT.

CDR3 protein: CASSQDKVREGRDNEQFF. CDR3 bases: TGTGCCAGCAGCCAAGATAAAGTGCGGGAGGGCCGGGACAATGAGCAGTTCTTC. V gene TRBV4-2 combines with J gene TRBJ2-1, with 9 bases lining up with TRBD2. CDR3 length: 18 amino acids. V trimming: 0 bases; J trimming: 5 bases; junction bases outside the gene matches: 11. The germline gives CDR1 LGHNA, CDR2 YNFKEQ.

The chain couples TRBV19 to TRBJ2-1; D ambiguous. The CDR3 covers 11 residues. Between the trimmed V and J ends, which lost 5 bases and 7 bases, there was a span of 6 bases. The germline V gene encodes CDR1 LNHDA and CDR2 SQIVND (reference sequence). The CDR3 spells CASSDLNEQFF. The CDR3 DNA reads TGTGCCAGTAGTGACTTGAATGAGCAGTTCTTC.

CDR3 bases: TGTGCCAGCAGTTTTGGACAGCTACAAGAGACCCAGTACTTC. Translating it yields CASSFGQLQETQYF. J is TRBJ2-5 and V is TRBV6-5; possible D gene TRBD1, 6 bases. Germline V gene sequence: CDR1 MNHEY, CDR2 SVGAGI. CDR3 length: 14 residues. The V end lost 4 bases, the J end lost 2 bases, and 11 bases lay between the germline ends.

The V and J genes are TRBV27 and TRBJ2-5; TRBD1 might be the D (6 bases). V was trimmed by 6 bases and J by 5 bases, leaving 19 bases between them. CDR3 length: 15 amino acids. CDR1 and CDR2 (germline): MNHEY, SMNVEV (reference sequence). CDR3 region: CASRPTGPIGETQYF. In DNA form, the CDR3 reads TGTGCCAGCAGACCGACAGGCCCAATAGGCGAGACCCAGTACTTC.

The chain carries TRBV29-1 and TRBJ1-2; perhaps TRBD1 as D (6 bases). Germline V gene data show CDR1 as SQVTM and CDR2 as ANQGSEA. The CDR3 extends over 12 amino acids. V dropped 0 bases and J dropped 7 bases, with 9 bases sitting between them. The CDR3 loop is CSVEEGAAGYTF. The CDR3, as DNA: TGCAGCGTTGAAGAGGGGGCTGCTGGCTACACCTTC.

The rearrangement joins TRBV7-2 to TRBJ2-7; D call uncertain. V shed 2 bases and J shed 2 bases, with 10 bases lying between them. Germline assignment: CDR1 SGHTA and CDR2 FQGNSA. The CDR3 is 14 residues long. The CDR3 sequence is CASSLWATTYEQYF. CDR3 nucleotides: TGTGCCAGCAGCTTATGGGCAACGACCTACGAGCAGTACTTC. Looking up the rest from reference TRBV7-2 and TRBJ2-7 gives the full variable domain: GAGVSQSPSNKVTEKGKDVELRCDPISGHTALYWYRQSLGQGLEFLIYFQGNSAPDKSGLPSDRFSAERTGGSVSTLTIQRTQQEDSAVYLCASSLWATTYEQYFGPGTRLTVT.

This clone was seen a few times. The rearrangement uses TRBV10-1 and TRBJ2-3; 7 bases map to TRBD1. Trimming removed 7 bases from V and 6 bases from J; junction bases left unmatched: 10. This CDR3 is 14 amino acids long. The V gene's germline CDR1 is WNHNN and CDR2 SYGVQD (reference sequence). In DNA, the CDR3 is TGCGCCAGCAACCCCGGGACAGCTTCTGATACGCAGTATTTT. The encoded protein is CASNPGTASDTQYF.

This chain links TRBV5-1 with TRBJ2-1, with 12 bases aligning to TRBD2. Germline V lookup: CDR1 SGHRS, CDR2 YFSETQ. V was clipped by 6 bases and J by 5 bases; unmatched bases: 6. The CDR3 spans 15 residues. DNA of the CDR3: TGCGCCAGCACTCCAGCTAGCGGGGGGGACAATGAGCAGTTCTTC. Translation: CASTPASGGDNEQFF.